This TCR beta chain was recorded in a study of neoadjuvant anti-PD-1 for oral cavity cancer. The overall study: Around day 43, patients without progression received a fourth nivolumab dose before surgery.

Patients were newly diagnosed with stage II-IVA oral cavity squamous cell carcinoma without prior systemic or radiation treatment. The V gene lost 3 bases and the J gene lost 1 base, with 9 bases spanning the gap. CDR3 length: 14 residues. In germline, CDR1 is KGHSH, CDR2 LQKENI. Clones were sequenced by immunoSEQ multiplex PCR, and TCRdb holds only the in-frame ones, with some missing. The sample records around 31,000 clones, about 87% being singletons. Study-level results: Post-nivolumab, blood T cell clonality was significantly elevated in non-responders.

Turning to this clone: Its antigen is not known. The sample carries other DNA sequences with the same CDR3.

The specimen comprised PBMCs, sampled before nivolumab (anti-PD-1) treatment. This clonotype was sampled from a person between 40 and 79 years old with oral cavity squamous cell carcinoma. The chain couples TRBV18 to TRBJ1-1, with D perhaps matching TRBD1 (5 bases). The CDR3 DNA follows: TGTGCCAGCTCACCTGGACAAACGAACACTGAAGCTTTCTTT. Translating gives CASSPGQTNTEAFF.